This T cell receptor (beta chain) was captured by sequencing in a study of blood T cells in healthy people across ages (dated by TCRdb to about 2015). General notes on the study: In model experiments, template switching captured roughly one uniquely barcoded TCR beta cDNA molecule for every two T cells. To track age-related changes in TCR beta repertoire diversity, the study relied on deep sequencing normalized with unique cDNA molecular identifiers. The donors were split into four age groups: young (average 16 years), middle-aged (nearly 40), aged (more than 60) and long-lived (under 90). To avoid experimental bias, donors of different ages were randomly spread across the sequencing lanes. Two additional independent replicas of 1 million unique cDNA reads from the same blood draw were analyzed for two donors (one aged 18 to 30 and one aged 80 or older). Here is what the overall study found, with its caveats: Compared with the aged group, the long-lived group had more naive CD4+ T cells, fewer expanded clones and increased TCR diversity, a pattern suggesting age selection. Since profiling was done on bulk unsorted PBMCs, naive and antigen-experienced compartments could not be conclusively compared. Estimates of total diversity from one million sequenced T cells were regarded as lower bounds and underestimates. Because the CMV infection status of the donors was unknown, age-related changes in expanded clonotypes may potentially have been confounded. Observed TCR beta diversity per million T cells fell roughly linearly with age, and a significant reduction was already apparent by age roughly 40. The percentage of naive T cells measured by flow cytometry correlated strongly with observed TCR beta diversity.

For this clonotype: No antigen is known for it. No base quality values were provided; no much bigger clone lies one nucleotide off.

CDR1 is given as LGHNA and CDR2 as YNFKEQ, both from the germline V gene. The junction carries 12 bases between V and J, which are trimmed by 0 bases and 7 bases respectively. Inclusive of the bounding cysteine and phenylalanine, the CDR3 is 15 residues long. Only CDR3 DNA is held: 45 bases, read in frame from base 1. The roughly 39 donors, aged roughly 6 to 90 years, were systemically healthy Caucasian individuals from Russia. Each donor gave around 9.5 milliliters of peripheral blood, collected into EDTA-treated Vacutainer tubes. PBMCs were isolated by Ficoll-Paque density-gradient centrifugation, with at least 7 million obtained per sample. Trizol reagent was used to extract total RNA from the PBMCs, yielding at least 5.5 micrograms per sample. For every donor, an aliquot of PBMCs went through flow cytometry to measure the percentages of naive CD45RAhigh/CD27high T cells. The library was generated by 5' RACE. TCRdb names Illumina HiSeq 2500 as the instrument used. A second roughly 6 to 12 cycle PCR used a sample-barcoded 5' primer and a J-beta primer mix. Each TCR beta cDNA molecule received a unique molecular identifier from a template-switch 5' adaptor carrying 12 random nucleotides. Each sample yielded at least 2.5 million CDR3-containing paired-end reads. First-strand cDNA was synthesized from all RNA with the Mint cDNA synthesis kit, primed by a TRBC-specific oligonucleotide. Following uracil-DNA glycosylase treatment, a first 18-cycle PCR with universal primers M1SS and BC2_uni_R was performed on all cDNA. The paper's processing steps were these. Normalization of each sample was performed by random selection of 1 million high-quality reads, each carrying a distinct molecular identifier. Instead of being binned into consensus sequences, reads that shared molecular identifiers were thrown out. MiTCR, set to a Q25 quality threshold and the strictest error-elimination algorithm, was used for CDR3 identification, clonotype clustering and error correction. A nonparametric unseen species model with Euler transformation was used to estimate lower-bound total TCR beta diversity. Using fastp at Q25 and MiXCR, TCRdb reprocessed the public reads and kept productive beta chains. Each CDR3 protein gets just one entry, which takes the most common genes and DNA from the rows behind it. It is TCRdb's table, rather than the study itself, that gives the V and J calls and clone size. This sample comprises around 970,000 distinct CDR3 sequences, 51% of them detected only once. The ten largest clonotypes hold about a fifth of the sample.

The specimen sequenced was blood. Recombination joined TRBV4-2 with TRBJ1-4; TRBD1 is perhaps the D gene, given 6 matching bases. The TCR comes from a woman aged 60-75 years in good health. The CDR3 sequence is CASSQETGLPEKLFF. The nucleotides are TGTGCCAGCAGCCAAGAAACAGGGTTGCCTGAAAAACTGTTTTTT.